The 29 T cell receptor beta chains below were found in one sample sequenced in a study of blood T cell repertoires in COVID-19 (TCRdb year 2020). The library relied on the immunoSEQ multiplex PCR assay. Not all clones reach the TCRdb copy of this immuneACCESS table, which keeps in-frame sequences only. Checked studies attribute under half of the gap to unresolved V genes and leave the rest unexplained. The sample table contains some 210,000 clones; only one count was recorded for 84% of them. Less than 20% of the sample rests with the top ten. The specimen sequenced was peripheral blood. The source is a human donor in a cohort sampled during active COVID-19.

The chain couples TRBV6-2 or TRBV6-3 to TRBJ2-1, with 9 bases identical to TRBD2. Germline-derived CDR1 and CDR2 are MNHEY and SVGEGT. The CDR3 sequence is 19 residues long. V shed 2 bases, J shed 0 bases, and the junction held 11 bases outside the gene matches. CDR3 in amino acids: CASSYTAGGFYISYNEQFF. The CDR3 DNA sequence: TGTGCCAGCAGTTACACGGCGGGGGGGTTCTATATCTCCTACAATGAGCAGTTCTTC.

The chain employs TRBV3-1 (or the pseudogene TRBV3-2) and TRBJ1-6, with 9 positions matching TRBD1. Germline CDR1 is LGHDT and CDR2 is YNNKEL (reference sequence). V trimming: 5 bases; J trimming: 9 bases; junction bases outside the gene matches: 8. The CDR3 extends over 15 amino acids. CDR3 DNA: TGTGCCAGCAGCAAACGGGACAGGGCTATTTCACCCCTCCACTTT. This encodes CASSKRDRAISPLHF.

This chain connects TRBV18 to TRBJ2-7, with TRBD1 matching over 7 bases. V gave up 5 bases and J gave up 4 bases; unmatched junction bases: 5. Germline V gene data show CDR1 as KGHSH and CDR2 as LQKENI. The CDR3 has 13 amino acids. This CDR3 reads CASSAGTEYEQYF. In nucleotides, the CDR3 is TGTGCCAGCTCAGCCGGGACAGAATACGAGCAGTACTTC.

The chain recombines TRBV19 with TRBJ2-7, with TRBD1 identical over 7 bases. Germline CDR1 reads LNHDA; CDR2 reads SQIVND (reference sequence). V lost 3 bases, J lost 1 base, and 6 bases stayed unmatched. The CDR3 runs 15 residues. CDR3 nucleotide sequence: TGTGCCAGTAGTATGGACAGGTCGGAGTCCTACGAGCAGTACTTC. Residues: CASSMDRSESYEQYF.

The rearrangement uses TRBV18 and TRBJ2-1; maybe TRBD2 (6 bases). Trimming took 6 bases from V and 9 from J, leaving 15 bases between them. Germline V gene sequence: CDR1 KGHSH, CDR2 LQKENI. The CDR3 sequence is 13 residues long. The CDR3 region is CASSRGTGSEQFF. DNA for the CDR3: TGTGCCAGCTCGCGCGGGACGGGGAGTGAGCAGTTCTTC.

The table lists this clone with a count of one. This sequence joins TRBV6-5 and TRBJ2-3, with TRBD1 identical over 7 bases. Looked up from germline, CDR1 is MNHEY and CDR2 is SVGAGI. CDR3 length equals 14 residues. The V segment lost 6 bases and the J segment 3 bases; nucleotides outside the gene matches: 6. The CDR3 coding sequence is TGTGCCAGCAGCCCCGGGACAGCTACAGATACGCAGTATTTT. Translating it yields CASSPGTATDTQYF.

This chain links TRBV11-1 with TRBJ2-7; 8 bases align to TRBD1. V lost 6 bases and J lost 1; bases outside the gene matches: 8. The CDR3 contains 15 residues. Germline V CDR1 and CDR2: SGHAT, FQDESV (reference sequence). CDR3 nucleotide sequence: TGTGCCAGCAGTGTGGACAGGGTGACTTCCTACGAGCAGTACTTC. Its translation: CASSVDRVTSYEQYF.

This rearrangement joins TRBV6-5 to TRBJ2-2; no firm D call. From germline, CDR1 is MNHEY and CDR2 SVGAGI. Trimming removed 8 bases at V and 6 bases at J, with 13 bases between. The CDR3 is 13 amino acids. This CDR3 reads CASDWQRAGELFF. The CDR3, as DNA: TGTGCCAGCGATTGGCAGCGTGCCGGGGAGCTGTTTTTT.

This chain joins TRBV5-1 and TRBJ1-6; a weak D match, TRBD1 (5 bases). Trimming removed 4 bases from V and 0 bases from J, with 8 bases in between. The germline gives CDR1 SGHRS, CDR2 YFSETQ. The CDR3 consists of 15 residues. CDR3 bases: TGCGCCAGCAGCGGCGGGGGCTCCTATAATTCACCCCTCCACTTT. Its translation: CASSGGGSYNSPLHF.

The chain joins TRBV13 to TRBJ2-5; TRBD2 is a possible D gene (7 bases). The V and J ends lost 4 bases and 6 bases respectively, with 12 bases between them. This CDR3 region has 13 residues. Germline V gives CDR1 PRHDT, CDR2 FYEKMQ (reference sequence). The CDR3 region is CASSSGEGKTQYF. The CDR3 region has the DNA TGTGCCAGCAGCTCAGGGGAGGGGAAGACCCAGTACTTC.

The rearrangement joins TRBV12-3 or TRBV12-4 to TRBJ2-1; weak D call: TRBD2 (6 bases). The CDR3 consists of 13 residues. Deletions cut 5 bases from V and 2 bases from J, with 7 bases between. CDR3 DNA sequence: TGTGCCAGCAGTCGACTAGCCTACAATGAGCAGTTCTTC. Amino acids: CASSRLAYNEQFF.

CDR3 protein: CASSLYSGRGETQYF. The CDR3, as DNA: TGTGCCAGCAGCTTATACAGCGGGAGAGGGGAGACCCAGTACTTC. The genes are TRBV7-8 and TRBJ2-5, with 8 nucleotides matching TRBD2. J was trimmed by 5 bases and V by 2 bases; bases with no gene match: 7. Germline V gene lookup returns CDR1 SGHVS and CDR2 FQNEAQ. The CDR3 loop spans 15 amino acids.

In nucleotides, the CDR3 is TGTGCCAGCAGAACCGACAGGGGTGGTCGTGGCTACACCTTC. This gives the protein CASRTDRGGRGYTF. The V and J genes are TRBV6-5 and TRBJ1-2; 8 nucleotides line up with TRBD1. This CDR3 region has 14 residues. CDR1 MNHEY and CDR2 SVGAGI come from the germline V gene. Trimming took 6 bases from V and 7 from J; bases not matched to a gene: 10.

As DNA, the CDR3 is TGTGCCAGCAGTACCCCCCCAGGGGGGCGTAGCACAGATACGCAGTATTTT. This gives the protein CASSTPPGGRSTDTQYF. The chain has TRBV2 and TRBJ2-3; perhaps TRBD1 as D (7 bases). V lost 5 bases to trimming and J lost 0 bases, with 18 bases between them. The CDR3 is 17 residues long. Germline assignment: CDR1 SNHLY and CDR2 FYNNEI.

The rearrangement joins TRBV19 to TRBJ2-7; D unresolved. The length of the CDR3 is 15 residues. CDR1 is LNHDA and CDR2 is SQIVND in the germline V gene (reference sequence). V gave up 4 bases and J gave up 2 bases, with 15 bases separating them. CDR3: CASSTDQIGAYEQYF. DNA for the CDR3: TGTGCCAGTAGTACTGACCAGATTGGAGCCTACGAGCAGTACTTC.

The CDR3 reads CASSAHLGEAFF. The CDR3 nucleotides read TGTGCCAGCAGCGCCCACCTCGGTGAAGCTTTCTTT. This chain joins TRBV9 and TRBJ1-1; D gene ambiguous. The CDR3 covers 12 residues. CDR1 is SGDLS, CDR2 YYNGEE, per germline. Deletions cut 3 bases from V and 7 bases from J, with 10 bases between.

This chain links TRBV3-1 (or the pseudogene TRBV3-2) with TRBJ2-2; the match to TRBD2 covers 7 bases. Germline assignment: CDR1 LGHDT and CDR2 YNNKEL (reference sequence). The CDR3 extends over 15 amino acids. V shed 1 base, J shed 5 bases, and the junction held 4 bases outside the gene matches. The CDR3 DNA reads TGTGCCAGCAGCCAAGCGCGGGGGTTAACCGGGGAGCTGTTTTTT. It yields the protein CASSQARGLTGELFF.

This clone is a singleton in its sample. The chain joins TRBV14 to TRBJ1-2; D perhaps matches TRBD1 (5 bases). Germline V gives CDR1 SGHDN, CDR2 FVKESK. The ends were cut back, 0 bases at V and 2 bases at J, with 10 bases in the middle. This CDR3 is built from 15 residues. The CDR3 loop reads CASSQEWSGNYGYTF. The CDR3 DNA sequence: TGTGCCAGCAGCCAAGAATGGTCAGGGAACTATGGCTACACCTTC.

This sequence joins TRBV7-3 and TRBJ2-5; 8 bases align to TRBD1. Germline V gene data show CDR1 as SGHTA and CDR2 as FQGTGA. The V and J ends lost 4 bases and 5 bases, in that order; junction bases with no gene match: 6. The CDR3 extends over 14 amino acids. CDR3 in DNA: TGTGCCAGCAGCTCTACAGGGGGTCGGGAGACCCAGTACTTC. It yields the protein CASSSTGGRETQYF.

The V and J genes are TRBV5-1 and TRBJ2-5; no definite D call. This CDR3 spans 15 amino acids. CDR1 is SGHRS and CDR2 is YFSETQ in the germline V gene. Trimming took off 0 bases at V and 2 bases at J, with 11 bases between the two ends. CDR3 residues: CASSLVLASQETQYF. In DNA, the CDR3 is TGCGCCAGCAGCTTGGTGTTGGCTTCTCAAGAGACCCAGTACTTC. The complete variable domain, with remaining parts taken from reference TRBV5-1 and TRBJ2-5, reads KAGVTQTPRYLIKTRGQQVTLSCSPISGHRSVSWYQQTPGQGLQFLFEYFSETQRNKGNFPGRFSGRQFSNSRSEMNVSTLELGDSALYLCASSLVLASQETQYFGPGTRLLVL.

This clone showed up just a few times. The chain has TRBV11-2 and TRBJ1-1; 7 nucleotides line up with TRBD1. V was clipped by 6 bases and J by 0 bases; unmatched bases: 7. Looked up from germline, CDR1 is SGHAT and CDR2 is FQNNGV. CDR3 length: 15 residues. In DNA, the CDR3 is TGTGCCAGCAGATGGGACAGAACAATGAACACTGAAGCTTTCTTT. Its translation: CASRWDRTMNTEAFF.

The gene calls are TRBV14 and TRBJ2-3; the match to TRBD1 covers 7 bases. CDR1 and CDR2 from the germline V gene are SGHDN and FVKESK. V gave up 4 bases and J gave up 1 base; unmatched junction bases: 8. The CDR3 contains 16 residues. DNA of the CDR3: TGTGCCAGCAGCCGAAGACAGGGCCTTGGCACAGATACGCAGTATTTT. Residues: CASSRRQGLGTDTQYF.

This clone was seen only a few times. The V call is TRBV10-3, the J call TRBJ2-1, with a possible D match to TRBD2 (6 bases). With 1 base removed from V and 9 bases from J, the gap between germline ends came to 13 bases. Germline V gene data show CDR1 as ENHRY and CDR2 as SYGVKD. The CDR3 is 14 amino acids. The DNA for the CDR3 is TGTGCCATCAGTGAGTTGGGCGGGGAGATTGAGCAGTTCTTC. Amino acid sequence: CAISELGGEIEQFF.

The rearrangement joins TRBV6-5 to TRBJ2-7, with D possibly TRBD1 on 6 matching bases. Trimming took off 7 bases at V and 0 bases at J, with 13 bases between the two ends. Per germline, CDR1 MNHEY and CDR2 SVGAGI. This CDR3 has 14 residues. The CDR3 DNA is TGTGCCAGCAAGACTGGGGGCCTCTCCTACGAGCAGTACTTC. Translated: CASKTGGLSYEQYF.

Here the CDR3 DNA reads TGTGCCAGTCAGGGGGCAGCCTATGGCTACACCTTC. Translation: CASQGAAYGYTF. The chain carries TRBV28 and TRBJ1-2; 8 positions agree with TRBD1. Looked up from germline, CDR1 is MDHEN and CDR2 is SYDVKM. After removal of 9 bases from V and 4 bases from J, the junction contained 4 bases not matched to a gene. The CDR3 runs 12 residues.

This CDR3 reads CATTAGGTNTEAFF. The CDR3 region has the DNA TGTGCCACTACAGCAGGGGGGACGAACACTGAAGCTTTCTTT. The rearrangement joins TRBV19 to TRBJ1-1; 7 bases fit TRBD1. This CDR3 comprises 14 residues. V lost 10 bases and J lost 1; bases outside the gene matches: 9. The germline V gene has CDR1 LNHDA and CDR2 SQIVND (reference sequence).

The J gene is TRBJ1-5, the V gene TRBV5-8; D not resolved. The CDR3 extends over 10 amino acids. V gave up 8 bases and J gave up 5 bases, with 5 bases separating them. Looked up from germline, CDR1 is SGHTS and CDR2 is YDEGEE. CDR3: CASSYQPQHF. The CDR3 DNA reads TGTGCCAGTAGTTATCAGCCCCAGCATTTT.

This clone was picked up a small number of times. The chain links TRBV19 to TRBJ2-1; 10 bases fit TRBD2. The CDR3 runs 13 residues. Germline CDR1 LNHDA, CDR2 SQIVND (reference sequence). CDR3 sequence: CAIGPSGSYEQFF. The CDR3 DNA reads as TGTGCGATAGGGCCTAGCGGGAGCTATGAGCAGTTCTTC.

The V gene is TRBV6-4, the J gene TRBJ1-5, with 11 bases fitting TRBD1. After removal of 0 bases from V and 6 bases from J, the junction contained 7 bases not matched to a gene. Germline CDR1 is MRHNA and CDR2 is SNTAGT. The CDR3 extends over 17 amino acids. CDR3 DNA: TGTGCCAGCAGTGACTCTCCGGGACAGGGGGTTCGTCAGCCCCAGCATTTT. Protein: CASSDSPGQGVRQPQHF.